Listed below are T cell receptor beta chains from one sample, sequenced in a study of blood T cells in healthy people across ages. TCRdb reprocessed the 5' RACE reads via MiXCR and lists one record per CDR3 protein. The table includes around 620,000 distinct CDR3 sequences, 25% to 30% detected once. Material: blood. These receptor sequences come from a woman between 65 and 79 years old in good health. Both conserved end residues are part of each CDR3. The order of the fields is J gene, V gene, D gene, CDR3 protein. The D gene is left open where the match is weak.

>TRBJ1-2|TRBV30|.
CAWSDSYGYTF
>TRBJ2-4|TRBV6-2/TRBV6-3|TRBD2
CASSSMGGGIAKNIQYF
>TRBJ2-7|TRBV20-1|TRBD1
CSARTGGPYEQYF
>TRBJ2-3|TRBV7-2|TRBD2
CASSLFGAGTTDTQYF
>TRBJ2-2|TRBV5-1|.
CASRSTANTGELFF
>TRBJ2-5|TRBV27|.
CASSLLGSTETQYF
>TRBJ2-1|TRBV7-2|TRBD2
CASSLVSGVSYNEQFF
>.|TRBV7-6|TRBD1
CASSPQGGAGANEQYF
>TRBJ2-3|TRBV5-1|.
CASSPALPRGTDTQYF
>TRBJ1-4|TRBV29-1|TRBD1
CSVGQGAMNEKLFF
>TRBJ1-1|TRBV7-9|TRBD1
CASSLGAGGHRANTEAFF
>TRBJ2-6|TRBV5-1|.
CASSGDPGSGANVLAF
>TRBJ2-2|TRBV6-5|TRBD2
CASSYSTSGGELFF
>TRBJ1-3|TRBV20-1|.
CSARGRQFSSGNTIYF
>TRBJ1-2|TRBV11-2|.
CAGSLAPRANYGYTF
>TRBJ2-1|TRBV2|TRBD2
CAITLGRESPNEQFF
>TRBJ1-2|TRBV12-3/TRBV12-4|.
CASSLRLGNYGYTF